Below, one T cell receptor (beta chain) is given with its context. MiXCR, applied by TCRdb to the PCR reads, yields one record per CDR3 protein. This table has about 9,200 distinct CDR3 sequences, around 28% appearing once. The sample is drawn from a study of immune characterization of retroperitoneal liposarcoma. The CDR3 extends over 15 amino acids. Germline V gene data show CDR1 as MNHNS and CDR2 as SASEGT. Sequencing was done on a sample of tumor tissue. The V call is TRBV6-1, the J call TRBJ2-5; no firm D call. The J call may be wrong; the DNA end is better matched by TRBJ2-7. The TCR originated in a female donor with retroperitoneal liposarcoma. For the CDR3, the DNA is TGTGCCAGCAGTGAAAGAAAGGGCAGCCTCTACGAGCAGTACTTC. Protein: CASSERKGSLYEQYF.